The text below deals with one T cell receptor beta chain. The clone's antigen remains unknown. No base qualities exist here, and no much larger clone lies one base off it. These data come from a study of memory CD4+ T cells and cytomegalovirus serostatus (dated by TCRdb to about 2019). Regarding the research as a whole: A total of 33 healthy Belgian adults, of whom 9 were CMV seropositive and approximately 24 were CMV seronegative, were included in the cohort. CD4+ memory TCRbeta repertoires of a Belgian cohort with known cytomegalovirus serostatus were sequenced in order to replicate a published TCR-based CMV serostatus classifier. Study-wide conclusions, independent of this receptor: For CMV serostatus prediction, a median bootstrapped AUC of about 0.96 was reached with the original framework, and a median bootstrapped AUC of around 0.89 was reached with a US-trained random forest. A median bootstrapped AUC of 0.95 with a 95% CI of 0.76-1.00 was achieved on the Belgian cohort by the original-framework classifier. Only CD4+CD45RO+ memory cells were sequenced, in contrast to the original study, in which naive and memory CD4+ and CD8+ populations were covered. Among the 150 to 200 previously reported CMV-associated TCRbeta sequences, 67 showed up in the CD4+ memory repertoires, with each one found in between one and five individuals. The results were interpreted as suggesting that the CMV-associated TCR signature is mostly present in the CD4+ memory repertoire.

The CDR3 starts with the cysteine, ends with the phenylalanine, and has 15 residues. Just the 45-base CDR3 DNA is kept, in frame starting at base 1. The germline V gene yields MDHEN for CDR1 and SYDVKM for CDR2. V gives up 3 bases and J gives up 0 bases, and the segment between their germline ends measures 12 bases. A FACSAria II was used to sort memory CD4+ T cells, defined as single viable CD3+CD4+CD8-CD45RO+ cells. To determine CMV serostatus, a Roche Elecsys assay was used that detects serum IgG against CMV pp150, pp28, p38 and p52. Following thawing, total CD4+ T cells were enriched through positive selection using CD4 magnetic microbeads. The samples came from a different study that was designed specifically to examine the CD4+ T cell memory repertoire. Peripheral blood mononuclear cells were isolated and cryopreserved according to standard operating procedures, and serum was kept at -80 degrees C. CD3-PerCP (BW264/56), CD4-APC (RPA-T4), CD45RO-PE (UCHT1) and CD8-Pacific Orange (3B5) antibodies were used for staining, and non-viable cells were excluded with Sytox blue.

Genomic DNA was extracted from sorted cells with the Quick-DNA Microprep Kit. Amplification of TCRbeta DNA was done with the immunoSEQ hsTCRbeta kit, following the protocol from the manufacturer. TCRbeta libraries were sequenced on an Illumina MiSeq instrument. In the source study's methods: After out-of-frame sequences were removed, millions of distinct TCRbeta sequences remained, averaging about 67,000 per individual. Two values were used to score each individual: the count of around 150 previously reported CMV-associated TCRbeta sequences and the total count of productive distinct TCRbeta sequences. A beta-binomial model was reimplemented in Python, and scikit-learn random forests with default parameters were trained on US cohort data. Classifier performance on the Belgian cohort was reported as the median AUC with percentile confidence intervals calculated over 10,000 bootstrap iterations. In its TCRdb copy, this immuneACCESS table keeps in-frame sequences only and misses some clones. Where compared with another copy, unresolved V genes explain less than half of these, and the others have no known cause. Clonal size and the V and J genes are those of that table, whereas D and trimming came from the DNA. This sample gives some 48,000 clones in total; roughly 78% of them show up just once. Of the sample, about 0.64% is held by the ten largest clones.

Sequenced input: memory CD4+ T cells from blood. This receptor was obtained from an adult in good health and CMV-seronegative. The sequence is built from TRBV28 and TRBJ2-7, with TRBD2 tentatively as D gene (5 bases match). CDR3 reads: CASSLGSLSSYEQYF. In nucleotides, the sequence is TGTGCCAGCAGTTTGGGGAGCCTAAGCTCCTACGAGCAGTACTTC.